The source of this T cell receptor beta chain is a study of T cell responses to AZD1222 COVID-19 vaccine. Findings and limits, study-wide: There were mostly white British donors and more females than males, and clonal diversity was possibly underestimated. Repertoire sampling was restricted to post-peak T cell response timepoints. At study baseline, merely six AZD1222 recipients were seropositive.

V dropped 2 bases and J dropped 4; count of bases not matched to a gene: 8. The CDR3 length is 16 residues. CDR1 is MNHEY, CDR2 SVGAGI, per germline. As for this clone: Its antigen is as yet unknown.

Profiling relied on immunoSEQ multiplex PCR, and the TCRdb table lists in-frame clones only, not all of them. The sample includes 95,000 to 110,000 clones, around nine tenths of them seen just once. The chain combines TRBV6-5 with TRBJ1-2; 9 bases align to TRBD1. The input for sequencing was peripheral blood, taken 28 days after the second dose of the MenACWY control vaccine. The TCR originated in an adult who received the MenACWY meningococcal vaccine as a control. As DNA, the CDR3 is TGTGCCAGCAGTTACACTTGGACAGGGGCAGGCTATGGCTACACCTTC. Translating it yields CASSYTWTGAGYGYTF.